These 30 T cell receptor beta chains share one sample of origin, sequenced in a study of siplizumab effects on memory and regulatory T cells. Sequenced by immunoSEQ multiplex PCR; TCRdb stores in-frame clones only, minus some. The sample includes 80,000 to 130,000 clones, roughly 92% of them seen just once. Material for sequencing was Tregs sorted from blood. The source is a human donor in good health.

On this clone itself: Other DNA variants within this sample encode the same CDR3. This chain uses TRBV20-1 with TRBJ2-3; D gene uncertain. There are 11 residues in the CDR3. Trimming left V 2 bases short and J 1 base short, with 1 base between. The germline V gene encodes CDR1 DFQATT and CDR2 SNEGSKA (reference sequence). The CDR3 reads CSARRTDTQYF. CDR3 in DNA: TGCAGTGCTAGACGCACAGATACGCAGTATTTT.

The chain joins TRBV11-2 to TRBJ2-7; 8 bases fit TRBD2. CDR1 is SGHAT, CDR2 FQNNGV, per germline. V was clipped by 5 bases and J by 6 bases; unmatched bases: 21. The CDR3 extends over 18 amino acids. CDR3 DNA: TGTGCCAGCAGCCCGATGGCGGGGGGCCCGCTTCGTCTTTTCGAGCAGTACTTC. This translates into CASSPMAGGPLRLFEQYF.

The chain has TRBV12-2 and TRBJ2-3. TRBV12-2 is a pseudogene locus. The CDR3 totals 14 residues. The DNA of the CDR3 is TGTGCGGACGATCGTTGCTCCAAGACAGATACGCAGTATTTT. It yields the protein CADDRCSKTDTQYF.

The chain joins TRBV7-9 to TRBJ1-4; no firm D call. The germline CDR1 and CDR2 sequences are SEHNR and FQNEAQ (reference sequence). Trimming left V 7 bases short and J 8 bases short, with 26 bases between. There are 17 residues in the CDR3. The CDR3 spells CASTGLRNSRMEEKLFF. In DNA form, the CDR3 reads TGTGCCAGCACCGGCCTTAGGAACAGCCGGATGGAGGAAAAACTGTTTTTT.

V and J are TRBV6-5 and TRBJ2-1; TRBD1 might be the D (6 bases). V lost 4 bases, J lost 0 bases, and 7 bases lay in between. This CDR3 region has 14 residues. Germline-derived CDR1 and CDR2 are MNHEY and SVGAGI. This chain's CDR3 is CASSSQGSYNEQFF. CDR3 nucleotides: TGTGCCAGCAGTTCACAGGGCTCCTACAATGAGCAGTTCTTC.

CDR3 loop: CASSLGVGTEAFF. In DNA form, the CDR3 reads TGTGCCAGCAGCTTAGGCGTCGGAACTGAAGCTTTCTTT. The chain carries TRBV7-2 and TRBJ1-1; no clear D gene. Per germline, CDR1 SGHTA and CDR2 FQGNSA. V gave up 1 base and J gave up 5 bases, with 8 bases separating them. This CDR3 has 13 residues.

The J gene is TRBJ2-5, the V gene TRBV11-3; TRBD2 agrees at 7 bases. The germline V gene has CDR1 SGHNT and CDR2 YENEEA. There are 15 residues in the CDR3. Losses at the gene ends were 1 base for V and 0 bases for J; bases not matched to a gene: 2. CDR3 region: CASSLGLAYQETQYF. For the CDR3, the DNA is TGTGCCAGCAGCTTAGGACTAGCCTACCAAGAGACCCAGTACTTC.

V gene TRBV19 combines with J gene TRBJ1-5; D uncertain. V gave up 2 bases and J gave up 2 bases, with 13 bases separating them. CDR3 length: 16 residues. Per germline, CDR1 LNHDA and CDR2 SQIVND (reference sequence). In DNA form, the CDR3 reads TGTGCCAGTAGTATATGGGGTCCCACGGGCAATCAGCCCCAGCATTTT. It encodes CASSIWGPTGNQPQHF.

The gene calls are TRBV25-1 and TRBJ2-1, with D perhaps matching TRBD2 (5 bases). The CDR3 extends over 11 amino acids. V was shortened by 5 bases and J by 10 bases, with 9 bases between the two germline ends. Germline loops: CDR1 MGHDK, CDR2 SYGVNS. The CDR3 DNA reads TGTGCCAGCAGTCCCCAGCGGGAGCAGTTCTTC. Translating gives CASSPQREQFF.

V and J are TRBV28 and TRBJ1-2; 7 bases are shared with TRBD1. The V segment lost 7 bases and the J segment 4 bases; nucleotides outside the gene matches: 9. The germline V gene encodes CDR1 MDHEN and CDR2 SYDVKM. The CDR3 has 14 residues. CDR3 bases: TGTGCCAGCACCTCAAAGGGGGCAGCCTATGGCTACACCTTC. It yields the protein CASTSKGAAYGYTF.

This clone was counted a single time. The chain uses TRBV2 and TRBJ1-1, with D perhaps matching TRBD1 (6 bases). V lost 7 bases, J lost 1 base, and 13 bases lay in between. The CDR3 is made up of 14 amino acids. The germline gives CDR1 SNHLY, CDR2 FYNNEI. CDR3 nucleotides: TGTGCCAGCACTATGACAGGTACGAACACTGAAGCTTTCTTT. Translation gives CASTMTGTNTEAFF.

This clone was counted a single time. The rearrangement joins TRBV5-1 to TRBJ2-2; 7 nucleotides match TRBD2. The CDR3 has 15 residues. V dropped 1 base and J dropped 5; count of bases not matched to a gene: 5. The germline CDR1 and CDR2 sequences are SGHRS and YFSETQ. Here the CDR3 DNA reads TGCGCCAGCAGCTTGTCTAGCGGAGTTACCGGGGAGCTGTTTTTT. Its protein is CASSLSSGVTGELFF.

This clone turned up a few times. The chain carries TRBV7-8 and TRBJ1-2; D is possibly TRBD1 (6 bases). The germline gives CDR1 SGHVS, CDR2 FQNEAQ. The germline V and J ends were trimmed by 1 base and 9 bases, with 15 bases remaining between them. The CDR3 has 14 residues. CDR3 DNA sequence: TGTGCCAGCAGCTTAGTATCCAGGGGAGGAAGCTACACCTTC. It codes for CASSLVSRGGSYTF.

J is TRBJ2-2 and V is TRBV6-4; maybe TRBD1 (6 bases). V dropped 5 bases and J dropped 5 bases, with 15 bases sitting between them. There are 15 residues in the CDR3. Germline V gene lookup returns CDR1 MRHNA and CDR2 SNTAGT. Here the CDR3 DNA reads TGTGCCAGCAGTTTTGACAGAACAGGGACCGGGGAGCTGTTTTTT. Translation: CASSFDRTGTGELFF.

The rearrangement links TRBV5-1 to TRBJ1-5; D is ambiguous. CDR1 is SGHRS, CDR2 YFSETQ, per germline. This CDR3 is 9 amino acids long. V shed 9 bases and J shed 8 bases, with 6 bases lying between them. In nucleotides, the CDR3 is TGCGCCACCCTGAAGCCCCAGCATTTT. Its protein product is CATLKPQHF.

The chain joins TRBV4-2 to TRBJ1-5; D is unresolved. Trimming left V 4 bases short and J 2 bases short, with 18 bases between. This CDR3 is built from 17 residues. Germline-derived CDR1 and CDR2 are LGHNA and YNFKEQ. CDR3: CASSLGVIEEGNQPQHF. For the CDR3, the DNA is TGTGCCAGCAGCCTAGGAGTTATTGAGGAGGGCAATCAGCCCCAGCATTTT.

The chain employs TRBV25-1 and TRBJ1-5; weak D call: TRBD1 (6 bases). Between the trimmed V and J ends, which lost 2 bases and 7 bases, there was a span of 12 bases. The CDR3 is 14 residues long. Germline CDR1 and CDR2: MGHDK and SYGVNS. CDR3 in amino acids: CASSEQGYSQPQHF. CDR3 DNA: TGTGCCAGCAGTGAACAGGGGTATAGCCAGCCCCAGCATTTT.

The V call is TRBV6-5, the J call TRBJ1-5, with a possible D match to TRBD1 (6 bases). Trimming took off 6 bases at V and 3 bases at J, with 12 bases between the two ends. Germline V lookup: CDR1 MNHEY, CDR2 SVGAGI. This CDR3 comprises 14 residues. This CDR3 is CASSPTGANQPQHF. The CDR3 region has the DNA TGTGCCAGCAGCCCGACAGGAGCCAATCAGCCCCAGCATTTT.

The chain recombines TRBV30 with TRBJ2-7; tentative D call: TRBD2 (6 bases). V was trimmed by 3 bases and J by 4 bases, leaving 7 bases between them. The germline gives CDR1 GTSNPN, CDR2 SVGIG (reference sequence). The CDR3 covers 11 residues. In DNA form, the CDR3 reads TGTGCCTGGAGGGAGGGATACGAGCAGTACTTC. It encodes CAWREGYEQYF.

The chain recombines TRBV2 with TRBJ1-2; tentatively, D is TRBD1 (6 bases). Trimming pared 6 bases from V and 2 bases from J, leaving 13 bases between. Germline lookup yields CDR1 SNHLY and CDR2 FYNNEI. The CDR3 loop spans 14 amino acids. The DNA of the CDR3 is TGTGCCAGCAGGGGTTCGACAGGAAACTATGGCTACACCTTC. Amino acids: CASRGSTGNYGYTF.

The J gene is TRBJ2-1, the V gene TRBV7-8; D is unresolved. Germline V gene sequence: CDR1 SGHVS, CDR2 FQNEAQ. CDR3 size: 11 residues. V shed 5 bases and J shed 3 bases, with 2 bases lying between them. The CDR3 DNA is TGTGCCAGCAGCCACTACAATGAGCAGTTCTTC. As protein: CASSHYNEQFF.

In DNA, the CDR3 is TGTGCCAGCAGGGACAGAACCTACGAGCAGTACTTC. Its translation: CASRDRTYEQYF. This sequence joins TRBV6-1 and TRBJ2-7; weak D call: TRBD1 (6 bases). The CDR3 consists of 12 residues. V lost 6 bases and J lost 2, with 8 bases in between. Germline loops: CDR1 MNHNS, CDR2 SASEGT.

In its sample, this clone was seen once. The V and J genes are TRBV30 and TRBJ1-1; 8 bases match TRBD1. CDR3 length: 11 residues. Germline V CDR1 and CDR2: GTSNPN, SVGIG (reference sequence). Trimming at V came to 5 bases and at J to 7 bases, leaving 3 bases not matched to a gene. The chain's CDR3 is CAWGDRFEAFF. Here the CDR3 DNA reads TGTGCCTGGGGGGACAGGTTTGAAGCTTTCTTT.

V gene TRBV7-8 combines with J gene TRBJ1-5; D unresolved. Germline V CDR1 and CDR2: SGHVS, FQNEAQ. Between the trimmed V and J ends, which lost 1 base and 5 bases, there was a span of 15 bases. The CDR3 is 16 residues long. The CDR3 DNA sequence: TGTGCCAGCAGCTTAGAAGGGTTCAGGACCGATCAGCCCCAGCATTTT. This codes for CASSLEGFRTDQPQHF. Full variable domain (outside the CDR3, taken from reference TRBV7-8 and TRBJ1-5): GAGVSQSPRYKVAKRGQDVALRCDPISGHVSLFWYQQALGQGPEFLTYFQNEAQLDKSGLPSDRFFAERPEGSVSTLKIQRTQQEDSAVYLCASSLEGFRTDQPQHFGDGTRLSIL.

This rearrangement joins TRBV29-1 to TRBJ1-1; weak D call: TRBD1 (6 bases). V lost 4 bases, J lost 5 bases, and 14 bases lay in between. Germline V gene lookup returns CDR1 SQVTM and CDR2 ANQGSEA. This CDR3 comprises 13 residues. The CDR3 loop is CSVVFTGYTEAFF. The CDR3, as DNA: TGCAGCGTTGTATTTACAGGGTATACTGAAGCTTTCTTT.

This clone appeared once. The J gene is TRBJ2-3, the V gene TRBV6-1; D remains unclear. This CDR3 region has 11 residues. V lost 5 bases and J 3 bases, leaving 3 bases between the germline ends. Germline-derived CDR1 and CDR2 are MNHNS and SASEGT. The CDR3 region is CASSSTDTQYF. The CDR3 DNA sequence: TGTGCCAGCAGTAGTACAGATACGCAGTATTTT.

The chain has TRBV11-2 and TRBJ1-1; D unresolved. Between the trimmed V and J ends, which lost 2 bases and 1 base, there was a span of 5 bases. The CDR3 has 13 residues. Germline-derived CDR1 and CDR2 are SGHAT and FQNNGV. CDR3 sequence reads: CASSLTGNTEAFF. In nucleotides, the CDR3 is TGTGCCAGCAGCTTAACCGGGAACACTGAAGCTTTCTTT.

The chain has TRBV6-1 and TRBJ2-7, with 7 bases fitting TRBD1. CDR1 and CDR2 from the germline V gene are MNHNS and SASEGT. Trimming took 10 bases from V and 2 from J; bases not matched to a gene: 5. The CDR3 contains 12 residues. The CDR3 loop is CATRQGTYEQYF. The CDR3 bases are TGTGCCACCAGACAGGGTACCTACGAGCAGTACTTC.

This clone came up once. The rearrangement joins TRBV27 to TRBJ2-1, with 10 bases matching TRBD2. The length of the CDR3 is 17 residues. V was clipped by 3 bases and J by 3 bases; unmatched bases: 8. Germline CDR1 MNHEY, CDR2 SMNVEV (reference sequence). The CDR3 is CASSFYLTSGVYNEQFF. DNA of the CDR3: TGTGCCAGCAGTTTTTACCTAACTAGCGGGGTCTACAATGAGCAGTTCTTC.

The rearrangement links TRBV30 to TRBJ1-1, with D unclear. Germline V gene sequence: CDR1 GTSNPN, CDR2 SVGIG (reference sequence). Trimming left V 5 bases short and J 1 base short, with 11 bases between. This CDR3 is 13 amino acids long. CDR3 nucleotide sequence: TGTGCCTGGCGACTAACAAGGAACACTGAAGCTTTCTTT. It codes for CAWRLTRNTEAFF.